The clone carrying this TCR beta chain is a singleton in its sample. No antigen is known for it. Researchers ran the PCR with 60 Vbeta and 13 Jbeta primers. Libraries were prepared by immunoSEQ multiplex PCR; TCRdb keeps only in-frame clonotypes and omits some of them. The sample yields roughly 150,000 clones, around four fifths seen once. These data belong to a study of cytomegalovirus exposure and HLA in healthy donors. Study-level points and caveats: The study listed under 200 cytomegalovirus-associated TCR beta chains. The study found most TCR sequences rare, yet found some public TCRs in many donors. For most TCR beta V segments, an earlier analysis put the productive rate at about 90% or about 30% of the time. Later analysis suggested most CMV-associated TCR beta chains were HLA-restricted.

The V gene's germline CDR1 is SEHNR and CDR2 FQNEAQ (reference sequence). Trimming stripped 8 bases from V and 1 base from J, with 8 bases between. The CDR3 is 12 residues long. Sequenced: PBMCs. The receptor's source is a man aged 25-45 years in good health and CMV-seronegative. The chain has TRBV7-9 and TRBJ1-1, with a weak D call TRBD1 (5 bases). Here the CDR3 DNA reads TGTGCCAGCGGAGGGGAGAACACTGAAGCTTTCTTT. Amino acid sequence: CASGGENTEAFF.